A single sample is the source of the 18 T cell receptor beta chains below, sequenced in a study of breast tumors, draining lymph nodes, adjacent tissues. A single record per CDR3 protein comes from TCRdb applying MiXCR to the multiplex PCR reads. The repertoire includes around 130,000 distinct CDR3 sequences, approximately 22% of them detected once, and roughly 2% sits in the top ten. Axillary draining lymph nodes of breast cancer patients supplied the node samples. Sample: axillary lymph node tissue. Receptors originate from a female donor with breast cancer. Some clones in this sample may be carry-over from other donors' samples.

On this clonotype itself: A clone one base away is much larger, so this may be a read error. CDR3 DNA: TGTGCCAGCAGCCCCGACGGCTTAGGCTACACCTTC. It encodes CASSPDGLGYTF. The chain combines TRBV7-9 with TRBJ1-2, with D hard to call. The V end was cut by 5 bases, the J end by 8 bases, with 12 bases between. CDR1 and CDR2 from the germline V gene are SEHNR and FQNEAQ (reference sequence). The CDR3 length is 12 residues.

This clonotype has only a few counts. V usage is TRBV6-5 and J usage is TRBJ2-3, with D perhaps TRBD1 or TRBD2 (6 bases each). V shed 4 bases and J shed 0 bases, with 26 bases lying between them. The CDR3 sequence is 20 residues long. Germline V gene lookup returns CDR1 MNHEY and CDR2 SVGAGI. CDR3 nucleotides: TGTGCCAGCAGTTCAACCGGACAGACGACTAGTGAGGCTAGCACAGATACGCAGTATTTT. Amino acid sequence: CASSSTGQTTSEASTDTQYF.

This clonotype was recorded many times. The CDR3 DNA is TGTGCCAGCAGCCTTTTCGATACAGGGGTTGCTAACTATGGCTACACCTTC. Translation: CASSLFDTGVANYGYTF. The chain carries TRBV14 and TRBJ1-2, with 7 nucleotides matching TRBD1. With 4 bases clipped from V and 0 bases from J, the junction kept 11 bases outside the gene matches. Germline V gene data show CDR1 as SGHDN and CDR2 as FVKESK. The CDR3 covers 17 residues.

This clonotype has a count of ten or more. The gene calls are TRBV27 and TRBJ2-1; possibly TRBD1 or TRBD2 for D (6 bases each). V shed 7 bases and J shed 4 bases, with 17 bases lying between them. This CDR3 is 15 amino acids long. CDR1 is MNHEY and CDR2 is SMNVEV in the germline V gene (reference sequence). The CDR3 region has the DNA TGTGCCAGCACCCCGGGGGTGGGGACATACAATGAGCAGTTCTTC. The encoded protein is CASTPGVGTYNEQFF.

About this clonotype itself: A much larger clone differs from this one at a single base, so this may be a read error. V is TRBV5-5 and J is TRBJ2-5; D is perhaps TRBD2 (5 bases). V gave up 2 bases and J gave up 9 bases, with 14 bases separating them. Germline lookup yields CDR1 SGHKS and CDR2 YYEKEE (reference sequence). The CDR3 totals 13 residues. The CDR3 reads CASSLSSFEAQYF. The CDR3 bases are TGTGCCAGCAGCTTATCTAGCTTCGAGGCCCAGTACTTC.

This clonotype was counted ten times or more. The genes are TRBV27 and TRBJ2-7, with a possible D match to TRBD2 (6 bases). This CDR3 has 17 residues. Trimming left V 5 bases short and J 2 bases short, with 22 bases between. Germline V gene lookup returns CDR1 MNHEY and CDR2 SMNVEV (reference sequence). CDR3 nucleotide sequence: TGTGCCAGCAGTATTATTACACCGACTAGTAATACCTACGAGCAGTACTTC. It specifies CASSIITPTSNTYEQYF.

As for this clonotype: One base away lies a much larger clone, so this may be a sequencing read error. The chain recombines TRBV30 with TRBJ2-1, with D maybe TRBD1 (5 bases). CDR1 GTSNPN and CDR2 SVGIG come from the germline V gene (reference sequence). V gave up 4 bases and J gave up 9 bases, with 16 bases separating them. The CDR3 spans 13 residues. In nucleotides, the CDR3 is TGTGCCTGGAATCCTGGGGCAGGCAGTGAGCAGTTCTTC. Translation gives CAWNPGAGSEQFF.

Ten or more counts support this clonotype. The gene calls are TRBV5-1 and TRBJ2-1; TRBD2 might be the D (5 bases). CDR3 length equals 15 residues. Trimming pared 3 bases from V and 7 bases from J, leaving 17 bases between. Germline V gene data show CDR1 as SGHRS and CDR2 as YFSETQ. CDR3 DNA: TGCGCCAGCAGCTCCTTAGCCGGGATCGAGAATGAGCAGTTCTTC. It is translated as CASSSLAGIENEQFF.

Many counts were recorded for this clonotype. The rearrangement joins TRBV28 to TRBJ2-5; 14 positions agree with TRBD2. After removal of 6 bases from V and 3 bases from J, the junction contained 3 bases not matched to a gene. The CDR3 is 15 residues long. Germline-derived CDR1 and CDR2 are MDHEN and SYDVKM. This CDR3 reads CASSSGLAGEETQYF. In DNA form, the CDR3 reads TGTGCCAGCAGCTCGGGACTAGCGGGAGAAGAGACCCAGTACTTC.

This clonotype was found many times. The chain employs TRBV5-1 and TRBJ2-3, with D possibly TRBD2 on 5 matching bases. Per the germline V gene, CDR1 is SGHRS and CDR2 is YFSETQ. The CDR3 covers 14 residues. The V and J ends lost 2 bases and 1 base respectively, with 8 bases between them. DNA for the CDR3: TGCGCCAGCAGCTTATGGCGGGGCACAGATACGCAGTATTTT. Its protein product is CASSLWRGTDTQYF.

A remark on this clonotype: A much more abundant neighbour one base away suggests this may be a read error. This rearrangement joins TRBV2 to TRBJ2-1; 7 bases are a match to TRBD2. The germline V gene encodes CDR1 SNHLY and CDR2 FYNNEI. The CDR3 runs to 15 residues. The CDR3 loop is CASSFPKAGLGEQSF. The CDR3 nucleotides read TGTGCCAGCAGCTTCCCGAAAGCGGGACTCGGTGAGCAGTCCTTC. The whole variable domain, filled in from reference TRBV2 and TRBJ2-1, reads EPEVTQTPSHQVTQMGQEVILRCVPISNHLYFYWYRQILGQKVEFLVSFYNNEISEKSEIFDDQFSVERPDGSNFTLKIRSTKLEDSAMYFCASSFPKAGLGEQSFGPGTRLTVL.

The sample holds a few counts of this clonotype. J is TRBJ2-6 and V is TRBV11-2, with D hard to call. CDR1 is SGHAT, CDR2 FQNNGV, per germline. The CDR3 runs to 16 residues. V lost 3 bases and J lost 2, with 11 bases in between. The chain's CDR3 is CASSLVYAAGANVLTF. As DNA, the CDR3 is TGTGCCAGCAGCTTGGTTTATGCTGCTGGGGCCAACGTCCTGACTTTC.

Regarding this clonotype: This may stem from a read error, because a much larger clone lies one nucleotide away. CDR3 DNA: TGTGCCATCGCCGGGGGACTGTATAATTCACCCCTCCACTTT. Protein: CAIAGGLYNSPLHF. The chain recombines TRBV28 with TRBJ1-6; D is perhaps TRBD1 (5 bases). Germline CDR1 and CDR2: MDHEN and SYDVKM. This CDR3 has 14 amino acids. V lost 10 bases to trimming and J lost 4 bases, with 14 bases between them. Together with reference TRBV28 and TRBJ1-6, the CDR3 gives the full variable domain: DVKVTQSSRYLVKRTGEKVFLECVQDMDHENMFWYRQDPGLGLRLIYFSYDVKMKEKGDIPEGYSVSREKKERFSLILESASTNQTSMYLCAIAGGLYNSPLHFGNGTRLTVT.

This clonotype occurred a few times. A read error may be the cause here, since a much bigger clone is one base away. CDR3 amino acids: CASSLSSEWGEQLF. The CDR3 coding sequence is TGTGCCAGCAGTTTATCGTCTGAGTGGGGGGAGCAGCTCTTC. The J gene is TRBJ2-1, the V gene TRBV27; possible D gene TRBD2, 6 bases. Germline V lookup: CDR1 MNHEY, CDR2 SMNVEV (reference sequence). This CDR3 has 14 residues.

This clonotype appeared many times. V and J are TRBV7-2 and TRBJ2-3; no clear D. Germline CDR1 is SGHTA and CDR2 is FQGNSA. The germline V and J ends were trimmed by 0 bases and 14 bases, with 9 bases remaining between them. There are 11 residues in the CDR3. The CDR3 DNA follows: TGTGCCAGCAGCTTAGCAATGGCCCGGTATTTT. The encoded protein is CASSLAMARYF.

This clonotype came up many times. This sequence joins TRBV5-1 and TRBJ2-7; 11 positions match TRBD2. V lost 5 bases and J lost 3; bases outside the gene matches: 10. From germline, CDR1 is SGHRS and CDR2 YFSETQ. This CDR3 has 16 residues. As DNA, the CDR3 is TGCGCCAGCAGGGGAGGGACTAGCGGAGTGCACTACGAGCAGTACTTC. This encodes CASRGGTSGVHYEQYF.

In its sample, this clonotype was seen many times. This rearrangement joins TRBV11-2 to TRBJ2-7; 11 nucleotides match TRBD2. Germline lookup yields CDR1 SGHAT and CDR2 FQNNGV. This CDR3 is 16 amino acids long. With V trimmed by 5 bases and J by 3 bases, 9 bases remained unmatched. The CDR3 region has the DNA TGTGCCAGCAGCCAAGGGGTGACTAGCGGGATCTACGAGCAGTACTTC. Amino acid sequence: CASSQGVTSGIYEQYF. Together with reference TRBV11-2 and TRBJ2-7, the CDR3 gives the full variable domain: EAGVAQSPRYKIIEKRQSVAFWCNPISGHATLYWYQQILGQGPKLLIQFQNNGVVDDSQLPKDRFSAERLKGVDSTLKIQPAKLEDSAVYLCASSQGVTSGIYEQYFGPGTRLTVT.

At least ten counts were recorded for this clonotype. This chain uses TRBV6-6 with TRBJ1-2; D might be TRBD1 (5 bases). CDR3 size: 12 residues. Germline assignment: CDR1 MNHNY and CDR2 SVGAGI (reference sequence). The V and J ends lost 6 bases and 0 bases respectively, with 5 bases between them. CDR3 loop: CASRDTNYGYTF. For the CDR3, the DNA is TGTGCCAGCAGGGACACTAACTATGGCTACACCTTC.